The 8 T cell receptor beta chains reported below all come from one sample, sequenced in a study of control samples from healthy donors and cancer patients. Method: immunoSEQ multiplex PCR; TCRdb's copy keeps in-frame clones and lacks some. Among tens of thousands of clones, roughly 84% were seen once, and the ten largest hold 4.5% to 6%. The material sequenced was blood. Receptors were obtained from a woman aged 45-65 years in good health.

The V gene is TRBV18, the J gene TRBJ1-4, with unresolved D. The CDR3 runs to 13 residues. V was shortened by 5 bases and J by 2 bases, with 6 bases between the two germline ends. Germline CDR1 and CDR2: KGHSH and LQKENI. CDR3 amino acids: CASSESTNEKLFF. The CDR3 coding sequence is TGTGCCAGCTCAGAGTCTACTAATGAAAAACTGTTTTTT.

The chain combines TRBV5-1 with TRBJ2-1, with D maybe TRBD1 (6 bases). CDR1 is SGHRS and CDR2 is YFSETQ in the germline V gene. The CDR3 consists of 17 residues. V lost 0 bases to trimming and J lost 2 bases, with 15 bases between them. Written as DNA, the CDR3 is TGCGCCAGCAGCTTGGCAGAGACAGGAACTGCCTACAATGAGCAGTTCTTC. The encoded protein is CASSLAETGTAYNEQFF.

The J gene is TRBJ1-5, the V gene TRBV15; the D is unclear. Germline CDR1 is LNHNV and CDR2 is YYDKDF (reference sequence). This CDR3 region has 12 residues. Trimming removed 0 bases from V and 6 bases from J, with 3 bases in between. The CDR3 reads CATSRESQPQHF. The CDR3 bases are TGTGCCACCAGCAGAGAGAGTCAGCCCCAGCATTTT.

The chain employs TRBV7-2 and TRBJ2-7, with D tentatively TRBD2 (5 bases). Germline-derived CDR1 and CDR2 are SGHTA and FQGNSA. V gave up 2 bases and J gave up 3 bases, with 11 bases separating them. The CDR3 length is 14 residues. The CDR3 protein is CASSLKGVIYEQYF. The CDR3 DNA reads TGTGCCAGCAGCTTAAAGGGAGTCATCTACGAGCAGTACTTC. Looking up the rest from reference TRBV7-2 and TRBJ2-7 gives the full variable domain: GAGVSQSPSNKVTEKGKDVELRCDPISGHTALYWYRQSLGQGLEFLIYFQGNSAPDKSGLPSDRFSAERTGGSVSTLTIQRTQQEDSAVYLCASSLKGVIYEQYFGPGTRLTVT.

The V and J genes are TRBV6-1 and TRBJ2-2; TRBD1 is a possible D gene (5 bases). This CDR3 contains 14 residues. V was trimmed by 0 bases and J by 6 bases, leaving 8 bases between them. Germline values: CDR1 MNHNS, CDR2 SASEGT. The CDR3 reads CASSEASRAGELFF. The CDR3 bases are TGTGCCAGCAGTGAAGCCAGCAGGGCCGGGGAGCTGTTTTTT.

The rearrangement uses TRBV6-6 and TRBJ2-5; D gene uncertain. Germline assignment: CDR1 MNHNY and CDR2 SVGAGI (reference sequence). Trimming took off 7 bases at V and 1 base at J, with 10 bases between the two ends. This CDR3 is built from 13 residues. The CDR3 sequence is CASMGDIQETQYF. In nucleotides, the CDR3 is TGTGCCAGCATGGGTGACATCCAAGAGACCCAGTACTTC.

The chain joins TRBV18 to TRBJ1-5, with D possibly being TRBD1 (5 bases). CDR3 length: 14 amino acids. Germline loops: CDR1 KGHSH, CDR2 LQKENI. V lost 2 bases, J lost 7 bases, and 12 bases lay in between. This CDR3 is CASSPGSQGQPQHF. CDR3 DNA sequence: TGTGCCAGCTCACCAGGATCCCAGGGCCAGCCCCAGCATTTT.

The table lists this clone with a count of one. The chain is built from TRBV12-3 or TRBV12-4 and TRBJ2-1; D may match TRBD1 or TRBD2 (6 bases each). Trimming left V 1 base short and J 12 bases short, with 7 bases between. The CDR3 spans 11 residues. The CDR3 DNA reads TGTGCCAGCAGTTTAGAGGGGGGGCAGTTCTTC. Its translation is CASSLEGGQFF.